Included here is one T cell receptor beta chain sequence, with context. This entry is derived from a study of long-term antiretroviral therapy in people with HIV. The CDR3 has 15 residues. The ends were cut back, 4 bases at V and 7 bases at J, with 17 bases in the middle. Germline V CDR1 and CDR2: SGHVS, FNYEAQ. They ran version v3.0 of the immunoSEQ assay at survey level. Produced via immunoSEQ multiplex PCR; TCRdb's table is partial and in-frame only. Among about 22,000 clones listed, under 90% were seen once. The source of this sequence is a woman aged 30 to 39 with HIV. The V call is TRBV7-6, the J call TRBJ1-5; D is ambiguous. The sequencing used unsorted PBMCs, collected 1.8 years before starting antiretroviral therapy. CDR3 sequence reads: CASSWTEGFGQPQHF. Written as DNA, the CDR3 is TGTGCCAGCAGCTGGACTGAGGGATTTGGCCAGCCCCAGCATTTT. Together with reference TRBV7-6 and TRBJ1-5, the CDR3 gives the full variable domain: GAGVSQSPRYKVTKRGQDVALRCDPISGHVSLYWYRQALGQGPEFLTYFNYEAQQDKSGLPNDRFSAERPEGSISTLTIQRTEQRDSAMYRCASSWTEGFGQPQHFGDGTRLSIL.